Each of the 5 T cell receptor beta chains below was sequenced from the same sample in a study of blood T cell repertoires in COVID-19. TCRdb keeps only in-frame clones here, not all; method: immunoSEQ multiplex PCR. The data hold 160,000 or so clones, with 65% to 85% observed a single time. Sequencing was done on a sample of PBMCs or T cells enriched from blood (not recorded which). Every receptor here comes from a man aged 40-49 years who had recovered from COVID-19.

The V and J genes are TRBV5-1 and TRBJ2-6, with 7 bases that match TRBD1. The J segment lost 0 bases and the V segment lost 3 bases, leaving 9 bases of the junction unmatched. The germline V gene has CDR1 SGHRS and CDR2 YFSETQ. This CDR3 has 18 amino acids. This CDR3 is CASSYTGTVVSGANVLTF. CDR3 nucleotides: TGCGCCAGCAGCTATACCGGGACAGTCGTCTCTGGGGCCAACGTCCTGACTTTC.

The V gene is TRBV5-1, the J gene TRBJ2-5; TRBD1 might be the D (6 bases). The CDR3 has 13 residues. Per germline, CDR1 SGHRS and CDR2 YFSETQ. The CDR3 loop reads CASHVGQAGDQYF. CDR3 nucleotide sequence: TGCGCTAGCCACGTGGGGCAGGCAGGGGACCAGTACTTC.

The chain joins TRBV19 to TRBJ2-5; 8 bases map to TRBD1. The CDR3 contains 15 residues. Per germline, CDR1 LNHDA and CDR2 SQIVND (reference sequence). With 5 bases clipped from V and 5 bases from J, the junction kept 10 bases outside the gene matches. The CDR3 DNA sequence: TGTGCCAGTAGTTTCCGACAGGGGAGTAGGGAGACCCAGTACTTC. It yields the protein CASSFRQGSRETQYF.

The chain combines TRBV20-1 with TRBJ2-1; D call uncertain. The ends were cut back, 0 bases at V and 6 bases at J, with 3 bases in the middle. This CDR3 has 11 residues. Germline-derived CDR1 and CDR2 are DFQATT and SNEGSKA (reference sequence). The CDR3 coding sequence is TGCAGTGCTAGAGAGGCCAATGAGCAGTTCTTC. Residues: CSAREANEQFF.

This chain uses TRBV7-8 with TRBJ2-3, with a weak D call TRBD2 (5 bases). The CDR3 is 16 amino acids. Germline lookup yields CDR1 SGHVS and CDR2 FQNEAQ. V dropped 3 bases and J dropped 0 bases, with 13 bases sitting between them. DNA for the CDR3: TGTGCCAGCAGCTTGAGCGGTGAAACTAGCACAGATACGCAGTATTTT. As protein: CASSLSGETSTDTQYF.